The clone carrying this TCR beta chain was picked up a small number of times. What it binds is unknown. The data stem from a study of blood T cells in healthy people across ages. General study findings and limits: More naive CD4+ cells and higher diversity marked long-lived donors relative to aged donors.

Per germline, CDR1 SGHRS and CDR2 YFSETQ. V lost 0 bases, J lost 5 bases, and 8 bases lay in between. This CDR3 spans 13 amino acids. A sample-barcoded 5' primer and a J-beta primer mix were used in a second PCR of roughly 7 to 11 cycles. TCRdb reprocessed the 5' RACE reads via MiXCR and lists one record per CDR3 protein. The sample gives about 1.1 million distinct CDR3 sequences, more than 30% of which show up once; roughly 14% is in the top ten. This chain connects TRBV5-1 to TRBJ1-2; D remains unclear. Sequenced material: blood. The source of this sequence is a man between 18 and 29 years old in good health. The DNA of the CDR3 is TGCGCCAGCAGCTTGGCCGTCCAGTATGGCTACACCTTC. Amino acid sequence: CASSLAVQYGYTF.